Sequencing of this T cell receptor (beta chain) was carried out in a study of blood T cells in healthy people across ages. This CDR3 has 11 residues. V shed 6 bases and J shed 6 bases, with 9 bases lying between them. Germline-derived CDR1 and CDR2 are DFQATT and SNEGSKA (reference sequence). Alongside a J-beta primer mix, a sample-barcoded 5' primer served in a second PCR lasting about 7 to 11 cycles. TCRdb re-called the 5' RACE reads through MiXCR, storing one row per CDR3 protein. The top ten clones hold 9.4% of a sample with hundreds of thousands of distinct CDR3 sequences, around 25% of them seen once. Every donor provided 9.5 to 10 milliliters of peripheral blood. The sample was also reused in another study, on T cells of mothers and their children.

V gene TRBV20-1 combines with J gene TRBJ2-1; D is unclear. The receptor was derived from a boy aged 10-17 years in good health. Input material: blood. The CDR3 nucleotides read TGCAGTGCCCCACGGCTCAATGAGCAGTTCTTC. It specifies CSAPRLNEQFF.